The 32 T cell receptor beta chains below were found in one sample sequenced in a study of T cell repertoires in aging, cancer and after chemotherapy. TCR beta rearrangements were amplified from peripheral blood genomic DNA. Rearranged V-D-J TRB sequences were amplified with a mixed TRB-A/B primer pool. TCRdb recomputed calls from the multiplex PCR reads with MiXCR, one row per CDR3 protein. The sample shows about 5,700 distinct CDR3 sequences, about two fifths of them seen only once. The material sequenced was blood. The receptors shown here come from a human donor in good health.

In nucleotides, the CDR3 is TGTGCCAGCAGTCATCGGGGCTTCACGCGGGAGACCCAGTACTTC. Translation: CASSHRGFTRETQYF. The gene calls are TRBV12-3 or TRBV12-4 and TRBJ2-5; D assignment may be TRBD1 or TRBD2 (5 bases each). The V gene lost 5 bases and the J gene lost 5 bases, with 18 bases spanning the gap. The CDR3 is 15 amino acids.

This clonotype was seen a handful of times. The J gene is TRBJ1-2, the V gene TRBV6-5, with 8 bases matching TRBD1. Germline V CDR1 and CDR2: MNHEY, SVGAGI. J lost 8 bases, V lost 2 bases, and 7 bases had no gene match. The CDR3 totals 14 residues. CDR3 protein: CASSYGRGLGGYTF. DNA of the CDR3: TGTGCCAGCAGTTACGGCAGGGGGCTAGGAGGCTACACCTTC.

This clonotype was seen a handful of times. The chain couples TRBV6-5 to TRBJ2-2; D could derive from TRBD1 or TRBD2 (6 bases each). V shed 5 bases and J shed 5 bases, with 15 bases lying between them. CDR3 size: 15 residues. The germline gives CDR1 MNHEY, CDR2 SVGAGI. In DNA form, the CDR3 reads TGTGCCAGCAGTGAAATGGGGGGCGGGACCGGGGAGCTGTTTTTT. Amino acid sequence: CASSEMGGGTGELFF.

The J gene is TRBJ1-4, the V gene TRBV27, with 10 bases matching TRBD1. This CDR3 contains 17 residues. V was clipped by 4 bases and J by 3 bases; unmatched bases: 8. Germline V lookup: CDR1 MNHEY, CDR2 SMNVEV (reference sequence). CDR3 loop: CASSSDRDRGPNEKLFF. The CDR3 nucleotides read TGTGCCAGCAGTTCCGATAGGGACAGGGGCCCTAATGAAAAACTGTTTTTT.

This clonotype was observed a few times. CDR3 bases: TGTGCCAGCAGCGCATCAGGGGGGAGCTATGGCTACACCTTC. This codes for CASSASGGSYGYTF. The chain combines TRBV5-4 with TRBJ1-2, with 7 bases that match TRBD1. The CDR3 extends over 14 amino acids. V trimming: 4 bases; J trimming: 4 bases; junction bases outside the gene matches: 7. Germline V CDR1 and CDR2: SGHNT, YYREEE (reference sequence). The full variable domain, rest sourced from reference TRBV5-4 and TRBJ1-2, is ETGVTQSPTHLIKTRGQQVTLRCSSQSGHNTVSWYQQALGQGPQFIFQYYREEENGRGNFPPRFSGLQFPNYSSELNVNALELDDSALYLCASSASGGSYGYTFGSGTRLTVV.

The CDR3 here is CASSQAWGDRGYEQYF. The DNA for the CDR3 is TGCGCCAGCAGCCAAGCCTGGGGGGACAGGGGCTACGAGCAGTACTTC. The J gene is TRBJ2-7, the V gene TRBV4-3; 10 bases are shared with TRBD1. CDR1 is LGHNA and CDR2 is YSLEER in the germline V gene. The CDR3 has 16 amino acids. The J segment lost 3 bases and the V segment lost 1 base, leaving 6 bases of the junction unmatched.

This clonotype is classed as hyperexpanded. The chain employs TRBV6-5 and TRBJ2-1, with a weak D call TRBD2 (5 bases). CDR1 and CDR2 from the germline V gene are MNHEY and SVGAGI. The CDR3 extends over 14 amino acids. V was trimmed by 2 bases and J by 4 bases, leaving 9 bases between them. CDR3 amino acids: CASSYGGRYNEQFF. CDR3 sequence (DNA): TGTGCCAGCAGTTACGGCGGGCGGTACAATGAGCAGTTCTTC.

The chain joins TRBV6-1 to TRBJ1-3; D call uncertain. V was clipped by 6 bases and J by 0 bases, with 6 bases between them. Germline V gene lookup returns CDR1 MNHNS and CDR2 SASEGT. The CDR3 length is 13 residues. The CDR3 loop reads CASRTSSGNTIYF. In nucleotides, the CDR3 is TGTGCCAGCAGGACGTCCTCTGGAAACACCATATATTTT.

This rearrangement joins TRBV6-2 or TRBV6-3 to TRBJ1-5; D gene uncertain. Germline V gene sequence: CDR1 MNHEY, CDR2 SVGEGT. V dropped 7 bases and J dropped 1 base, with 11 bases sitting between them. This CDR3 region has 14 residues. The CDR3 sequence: CASKFGESNQPQHF. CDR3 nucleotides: TGTGCCAGCAAGTTCGGGGAGAGCAATCAGCCCCAGCATTTT.

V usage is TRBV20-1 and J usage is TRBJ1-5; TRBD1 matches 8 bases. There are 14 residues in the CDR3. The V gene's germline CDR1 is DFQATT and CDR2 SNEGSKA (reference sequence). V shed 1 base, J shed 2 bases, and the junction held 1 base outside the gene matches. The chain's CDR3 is CSARVDRGNQPQHF. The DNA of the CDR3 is TGCAGTGCTAGAGTGGACAGGGGCAATCAGCCCCAGCATTTT.

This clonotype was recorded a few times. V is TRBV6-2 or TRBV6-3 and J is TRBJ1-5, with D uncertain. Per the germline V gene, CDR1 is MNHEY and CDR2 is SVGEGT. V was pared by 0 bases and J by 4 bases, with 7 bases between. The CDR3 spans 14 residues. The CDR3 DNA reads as TGTGCCAGCAGTTACTCGGAATGGAATCAGCCCCAGCATTTT. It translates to CASSYSEWNQPQHF.

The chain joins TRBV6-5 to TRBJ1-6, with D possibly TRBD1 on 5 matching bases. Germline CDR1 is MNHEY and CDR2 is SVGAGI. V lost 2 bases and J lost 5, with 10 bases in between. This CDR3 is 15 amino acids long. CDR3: CASSYGGRHNSPLHF. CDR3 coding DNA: TGTGCCAGCAGTTACGGGGGGAGACATAATTCACCCCTCCACTTT.

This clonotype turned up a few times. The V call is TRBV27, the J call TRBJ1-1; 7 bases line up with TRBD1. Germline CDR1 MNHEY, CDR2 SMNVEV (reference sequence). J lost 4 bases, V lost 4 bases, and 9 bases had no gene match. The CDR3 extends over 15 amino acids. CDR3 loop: CASSSLTGMGTEAFF. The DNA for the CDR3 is TGTGCCAGCAGTTCCCTGACAGGGATGGGCACTGAAGCTTTCTTT.

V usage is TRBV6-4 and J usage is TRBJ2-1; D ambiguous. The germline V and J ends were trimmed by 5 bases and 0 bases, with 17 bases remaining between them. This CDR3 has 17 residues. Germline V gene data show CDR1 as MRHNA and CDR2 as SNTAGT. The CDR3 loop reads CASSSGPAGNSYNEQFF. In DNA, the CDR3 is TGTGCCAGCAGTTCAGGTCCGGCTGGAAACTCCTACAATGAGCAGTTCTTC.

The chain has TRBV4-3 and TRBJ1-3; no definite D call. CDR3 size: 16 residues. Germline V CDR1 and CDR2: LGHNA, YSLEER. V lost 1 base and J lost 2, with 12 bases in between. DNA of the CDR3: TGCGCCAGCAGCCAAGCTATTGTCCGCCCTGGAAACACCATATATTTT. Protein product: CASSQAIVRPGNTIYF.

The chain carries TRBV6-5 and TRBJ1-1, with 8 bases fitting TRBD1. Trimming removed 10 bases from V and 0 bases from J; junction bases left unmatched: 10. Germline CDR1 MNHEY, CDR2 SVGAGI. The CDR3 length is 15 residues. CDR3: CAISGQGLMNTEAFF. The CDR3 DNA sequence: TGTGCCATCAGCGGACAGGGATTAATGAACACTGAAGCTTTCTTT.

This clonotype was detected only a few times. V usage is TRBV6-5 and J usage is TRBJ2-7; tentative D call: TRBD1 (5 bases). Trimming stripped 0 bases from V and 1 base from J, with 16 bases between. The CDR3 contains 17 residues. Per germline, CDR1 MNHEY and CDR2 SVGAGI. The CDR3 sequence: CASSYSNANRLSYEQYF. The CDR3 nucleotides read TGTGCCAGCAGTTACTCGAACGCCAACAGGTTGTCCTACGAGCAGTACTTC.

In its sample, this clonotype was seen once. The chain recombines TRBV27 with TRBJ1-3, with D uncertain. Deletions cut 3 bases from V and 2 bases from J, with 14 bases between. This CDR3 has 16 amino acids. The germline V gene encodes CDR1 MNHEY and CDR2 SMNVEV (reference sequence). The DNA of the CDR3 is TGTGCCAGCAGTTTGACGGGCGTGGGGACTGGAAACACCATATATTTT. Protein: CASSLTGVGTGNTIYF.

CDR3 nucleotides: TGTGCCAGCAGTTACAACAGGCCGAAACCTAATCAGCCCCAGCATTTT. This encodes CASSYNRPKPNQPQHF. The chain has TRBV6-1 and TRBJ1-5, with D possibly TRBD1 on 5 matching bases. This CDR3 is 16 amino acids long. Germline assignment: CDR1 MNHNS and CDR2 SASEGT. Trimming took 5 bases from V and 4 from J, leaving 18 bases between them.

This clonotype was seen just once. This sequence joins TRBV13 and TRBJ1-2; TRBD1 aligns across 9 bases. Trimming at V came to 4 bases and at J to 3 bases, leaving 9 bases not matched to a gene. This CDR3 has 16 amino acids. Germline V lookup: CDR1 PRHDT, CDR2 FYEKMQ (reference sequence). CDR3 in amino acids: CASSSFRDRVYYGYTF. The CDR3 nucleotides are TGTGCCAGCAGCTCCTTCCGGGACAGGGTCTACTATGGCTACACCTTC.

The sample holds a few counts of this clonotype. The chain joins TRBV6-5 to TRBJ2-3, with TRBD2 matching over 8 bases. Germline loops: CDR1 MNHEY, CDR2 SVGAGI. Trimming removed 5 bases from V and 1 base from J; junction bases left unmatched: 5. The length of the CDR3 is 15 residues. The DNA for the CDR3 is TGTGCCAGCAGTACCGGGGGGGCGGGCACAGATACGCAGTATTTT. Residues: CASSTGGAGTDTQYF.

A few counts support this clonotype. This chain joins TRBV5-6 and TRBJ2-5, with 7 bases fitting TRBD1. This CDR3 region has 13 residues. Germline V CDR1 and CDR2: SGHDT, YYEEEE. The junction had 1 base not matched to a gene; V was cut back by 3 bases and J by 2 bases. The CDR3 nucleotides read TGTGCCAGCAGCTGGGACAGACAAGAGACCCAGTACTTC. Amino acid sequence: CASSWDRQETQYF.

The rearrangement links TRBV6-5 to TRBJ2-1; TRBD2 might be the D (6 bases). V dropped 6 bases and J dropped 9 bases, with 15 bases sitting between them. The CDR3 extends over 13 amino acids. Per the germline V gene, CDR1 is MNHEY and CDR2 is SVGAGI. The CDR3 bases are TGTGCCAGCAGCGCCTCGCGGGGTAGTGAGCAGTTCTTC. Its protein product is CASSASRGSEQFF.

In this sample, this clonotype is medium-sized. CDR3 nucleotide sequence: TGCAGCGTTGAAAACCCGGTAGGCAGGGTAAGGAATGAGCAGTTCTTC. As protein: CSVENPVGRVRNEQFF. J is TRBJ2-1 and V is TRBV29-1, with D perhaps TRBD1 (5 bases). Trimming took 2 bases from V and 7 from J, leaving 21 bases between them. Germline V gene lookup returns CDR1 SQVTM and CDR2 ANQGSEA. The length of the CDR3 is 16 residues.

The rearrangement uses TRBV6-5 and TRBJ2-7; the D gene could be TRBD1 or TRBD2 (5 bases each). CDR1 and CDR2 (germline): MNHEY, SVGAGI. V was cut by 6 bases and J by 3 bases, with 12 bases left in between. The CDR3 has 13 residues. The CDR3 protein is CASRRRDGYEQYF. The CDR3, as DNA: TGTGCCAGCAGACGCCGGGACGGCTACGAGCAGTACTTC.

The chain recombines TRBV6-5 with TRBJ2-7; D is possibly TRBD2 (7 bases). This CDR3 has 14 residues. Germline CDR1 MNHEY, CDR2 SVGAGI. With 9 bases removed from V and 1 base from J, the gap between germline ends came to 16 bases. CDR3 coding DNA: TGTGCCAGTCTTAGGGGGGAGGGGTCCTACGAGCAGTACTTC. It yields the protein CASLRGEGSYEQYF.

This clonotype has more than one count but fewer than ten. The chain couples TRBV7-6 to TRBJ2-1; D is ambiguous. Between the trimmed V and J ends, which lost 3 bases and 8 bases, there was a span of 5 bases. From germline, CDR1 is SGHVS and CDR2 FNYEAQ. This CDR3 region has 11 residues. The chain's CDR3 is CASSFPDEQFF. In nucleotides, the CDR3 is TGTGCCAGCAGCTTCCCGGATGAGCAGTTCTTC. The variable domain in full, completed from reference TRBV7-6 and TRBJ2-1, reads GAGVSQSPRYKVTKRGQDVALRCDPISGHVSLYWYRQALGQGPEFLTYFNYEAQQDKSGLPNDRFSAERPEGSISTLTIQRTEQRDSAMYRCASSFPDEQFFGPGTRLTVL.

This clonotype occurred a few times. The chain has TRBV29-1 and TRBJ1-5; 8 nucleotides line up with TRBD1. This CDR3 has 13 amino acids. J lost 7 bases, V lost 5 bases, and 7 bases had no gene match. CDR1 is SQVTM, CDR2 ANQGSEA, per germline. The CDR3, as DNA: TGCAGCGTTCGTACCACAGGGGGACAGCCCCAGCATTTT. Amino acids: CSVRTTGGQPQHF.

The chain's CDR3 is CSAVNRVSGSNQPQHF. The CDR3 DNA is TGCAGTGCTGTCAACAGGGTTTCGGGTTCCAATCAGCCCCAGCATTTT. The V call is TRBV20-1, the J call TRBJ1-5; D might be TRBD1 (6 bases). The CDR3 consists of 16 residues. Germline CDR1 reads DFQATT; CDR2 reads SNEGSKA (reference sequence). The V gene lost 5 bases and the J gene lost 3 bases, with 20 bases spanning the gap.

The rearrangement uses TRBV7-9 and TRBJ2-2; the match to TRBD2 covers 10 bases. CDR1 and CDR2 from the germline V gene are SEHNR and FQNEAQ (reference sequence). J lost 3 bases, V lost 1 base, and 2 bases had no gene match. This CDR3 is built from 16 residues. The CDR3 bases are TGTGCCAGCAGCTTAGGAGCGGGGGGGCACACCGGGGAGCTGTTTTTT. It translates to CASSLGAGGHTGELFF. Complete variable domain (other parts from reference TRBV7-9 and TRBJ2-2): DTGVSQNPRHKITKRGQNVTFRCDPISEHNRLYWYRQTLGQGPEFLTYFQNEAQLEKSRLLSDRFSAERPKGSFSTLEIQRTEQGDSAMYLCASSLGAGGHTGELFFGEGSRLTVL.

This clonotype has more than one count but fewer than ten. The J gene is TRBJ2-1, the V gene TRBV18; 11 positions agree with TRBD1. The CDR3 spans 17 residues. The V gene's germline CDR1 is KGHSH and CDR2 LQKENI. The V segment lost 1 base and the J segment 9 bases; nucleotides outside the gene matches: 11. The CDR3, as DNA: TGTGCCAGCTCACCACGTTCCGGGACAGGGGGGCCAACTGAGCAGTTCTTC. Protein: CASSPRSGTGGPTEQFF.

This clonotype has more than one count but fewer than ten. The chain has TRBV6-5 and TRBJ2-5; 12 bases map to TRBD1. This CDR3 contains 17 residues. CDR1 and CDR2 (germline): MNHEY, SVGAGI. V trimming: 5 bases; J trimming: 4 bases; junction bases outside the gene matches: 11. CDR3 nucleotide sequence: TGTGCCAGCAGTGACCTCCTCGGGACAGGGGGCCGAGAGACCCAGTACTTC. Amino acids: CASSDLLGTGGRETQYF.